This TCR beta chain derives from a study of blood T cell repertoires in COVID-19. Across the study: From T cells, B-cell-depleted T cells, or PBMCs came the material, which was cDNA or gDNA.

Sequencing used immunoSEQ multiplex PCR; TCRdb keeps in-frame clones, though not all of them. This table has approximately 76,000 clones, about 89% appearing once. The clonotype originates from a woman aged 60-75 years with acute or convalescent COVID-19. The specimen sequenced was peripheral blood.

CDR3: CASSYSAGGAEAFF. CDR3 DNA sequence: TGTGCCAGCAGTTACTCCGCAGGGGGAGCTGAAGCTTTCTTT. This rearrangement joins TRBV6-5 to TRBJ1-1; TRBD1 matches at 7 bases. CDR1 is MNHEY, CDR2 SVGAGI, per germline. V gave up 0 bases and J gave up 6 bases; unmatched junction bases: 4. CDR3 size: 14 residues.